One sample yielded the 6 T cell receptor beta chains listed below, sequenced in a study of liver allograft versus peripheral blood T cells. The wider study: The study compared liver allograft T cell receptor repertoires against peripheral blood repertoires of liver transplant recipients.

TCRdb passed the reads through MiXCR, listing each CDR3 protein once. The sample lists over 10,000 distinct CDR3 sequences; 28% were seen once. The origin of the receptors is a human patient who had a liver transplant. Some of these T cells may belong to the graft donor.

By its share, this clonotype is medium-sized (0.01 to 0.1%). This chain uses TRBV18 with TRBJ2-3; 12 bases fit TRBD1. The CDR3 has 16 residues. Germline trimming cut 0 bases from V and 5 bases from J; bases unmatched to any gene: 3. Germline V lookup: CDR1 KGHSH, CDR2 LQKENI. CDR3 protein: CASSPPGQGAGDTQYF. DNA of the CDR3: TGTGCCAGCTCACCACCGGGACAGGGGGCCGGAGATACGCAGTATTTT.

By share, this clonotype ranks as medium-sized. J is TRBJ2-3 and V is TRBV10-3, with TRBD1 identical over 8 bases. Germline assignment: CDR1 ENHRY and CDR2 SYGVKD. The CDR3 extends over 14 amino acids. V was clipped by 8 bases and J by 4 bases; unmatched bases: 8. Here the CDR3 DNA reads TGTGCCATCGCAGGGGGCCACCAAGCAGATACGCAGTATTTT. This encodes CAIAGGHQADTQYF.

In its sample, this clonotype ranks as medium-sized (0.01 to 0.1%). The chain recombines TRBV29-1 with TRBJ2-7, with D perhaps given as TRBD1 or TRBD2 (6 bases each). CDR1 and CDR2 from the germline V gene are SQVTM and ANQGSEA. The CDR3 totals 14 residues. V lost 4 bases and J 0 bases, leaving 13 bases between the germline ends. DNA for the CDR3: TGCAGCGTTGTGGGGGGCCGTAGCTCCTACGAGCAGTACTTC. Protein product: CSVVGGRSSYEQYF.

V and J are TRBV19 and TRBJ1-5; D not certain. Germline V lookup: CDR1 LNHDA, CDR2 SQIVND (reference sequence). The CDR3 consists of 12 residues. V lost 10 bases to trimming and J lost 7 bases, with 14 bases between them. DNA for the CDR3: TGTGCCATTTCGTCAGGAGGGCAGCCCCAGCATTTT. Translated, it gives CAISSGGQPQHF.

The sample holds many counts of this clonotype. The chain joins TRBV6-1 to TRBJ1-6; no firm D call. Between the trimmed V and J ends, which lost 4 bases and 13 bases, there was a span of 20 bases. The CDR3 runs to 15 residues. Germline CDR1 MNHNS, CDR2 SASEGT. In DNA form, the CDR3 reads TGTGCCAGCAGTGCCTTTTCCGTGGTGGGTGATCCCCTCCACTTT. As protein: CASSAFSVVGDPLHF.

This clonotype was detected only a few times. The chain is built from TRBV9 and TRBJ2-7, with a weak D call TRBD1 (6 bases). Germline V gene sequence: CDR1 SGDLS, CDR2 YYNGEE. Trimming pared 5 bases from V and 0 bases from J, leaving 9 bases between. The CDR3 covers 13 residues. The CDR3 DNA reads TGTGCCAGCAGTTGGGACACCTCCTACGAGCAGTACTTC. It encodes CASSWDTSYEQYF.